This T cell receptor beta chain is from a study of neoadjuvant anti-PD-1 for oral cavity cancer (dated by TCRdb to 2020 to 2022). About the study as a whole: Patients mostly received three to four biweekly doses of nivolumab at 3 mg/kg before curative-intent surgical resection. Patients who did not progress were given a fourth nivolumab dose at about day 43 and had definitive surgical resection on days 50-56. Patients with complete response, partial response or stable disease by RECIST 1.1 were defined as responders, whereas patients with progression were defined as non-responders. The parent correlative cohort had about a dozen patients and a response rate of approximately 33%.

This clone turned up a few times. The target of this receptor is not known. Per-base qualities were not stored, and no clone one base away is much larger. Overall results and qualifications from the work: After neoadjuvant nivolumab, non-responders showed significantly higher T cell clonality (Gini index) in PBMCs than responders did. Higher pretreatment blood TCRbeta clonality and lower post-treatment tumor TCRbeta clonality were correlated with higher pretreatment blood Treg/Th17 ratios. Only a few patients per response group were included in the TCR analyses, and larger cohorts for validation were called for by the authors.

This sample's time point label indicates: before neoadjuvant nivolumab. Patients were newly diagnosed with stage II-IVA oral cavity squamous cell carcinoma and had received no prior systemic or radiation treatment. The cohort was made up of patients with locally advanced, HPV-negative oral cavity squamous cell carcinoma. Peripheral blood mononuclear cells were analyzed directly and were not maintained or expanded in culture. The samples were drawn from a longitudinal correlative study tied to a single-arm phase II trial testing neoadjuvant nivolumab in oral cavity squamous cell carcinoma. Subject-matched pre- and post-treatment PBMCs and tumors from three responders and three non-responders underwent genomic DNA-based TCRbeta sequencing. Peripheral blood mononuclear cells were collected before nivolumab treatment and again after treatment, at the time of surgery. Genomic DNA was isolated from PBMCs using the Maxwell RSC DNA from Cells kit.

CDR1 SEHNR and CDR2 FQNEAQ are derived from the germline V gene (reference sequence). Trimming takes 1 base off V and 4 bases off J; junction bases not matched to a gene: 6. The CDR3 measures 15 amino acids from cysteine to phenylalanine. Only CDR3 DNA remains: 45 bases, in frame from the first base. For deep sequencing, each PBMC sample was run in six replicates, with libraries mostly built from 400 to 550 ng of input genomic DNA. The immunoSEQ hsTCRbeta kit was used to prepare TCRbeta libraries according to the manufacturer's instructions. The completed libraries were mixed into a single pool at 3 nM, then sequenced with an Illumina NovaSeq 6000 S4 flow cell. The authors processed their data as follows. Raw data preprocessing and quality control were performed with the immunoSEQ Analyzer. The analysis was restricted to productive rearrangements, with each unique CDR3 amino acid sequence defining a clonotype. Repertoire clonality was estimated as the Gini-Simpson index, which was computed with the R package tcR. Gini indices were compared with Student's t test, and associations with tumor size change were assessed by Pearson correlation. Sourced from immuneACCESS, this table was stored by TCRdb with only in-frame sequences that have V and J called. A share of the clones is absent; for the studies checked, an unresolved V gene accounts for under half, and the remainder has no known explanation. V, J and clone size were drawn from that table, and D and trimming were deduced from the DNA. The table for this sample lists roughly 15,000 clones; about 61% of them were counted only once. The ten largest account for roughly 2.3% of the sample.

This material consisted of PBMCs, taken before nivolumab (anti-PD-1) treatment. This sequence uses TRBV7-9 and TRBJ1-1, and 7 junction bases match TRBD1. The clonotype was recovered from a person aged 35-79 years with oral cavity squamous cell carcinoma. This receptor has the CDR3 CASSLGQGLSTEAFF. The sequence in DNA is TGTGCCAGCAGCTTAGGACAGGGATTGAGCACTGAAGCTTTCTTT. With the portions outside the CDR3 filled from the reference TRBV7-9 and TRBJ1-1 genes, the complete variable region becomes DTGVSQNPRHKITKRGQNVTFRCDPISEHNRLYWYRQTLGQGPEFLTYFQNEAQLEKSRLLSDRFSAERPKGSFSTLEIQRTEQGDSAMYLCASSLGQGLSTEAFFGQGTRLTVV.